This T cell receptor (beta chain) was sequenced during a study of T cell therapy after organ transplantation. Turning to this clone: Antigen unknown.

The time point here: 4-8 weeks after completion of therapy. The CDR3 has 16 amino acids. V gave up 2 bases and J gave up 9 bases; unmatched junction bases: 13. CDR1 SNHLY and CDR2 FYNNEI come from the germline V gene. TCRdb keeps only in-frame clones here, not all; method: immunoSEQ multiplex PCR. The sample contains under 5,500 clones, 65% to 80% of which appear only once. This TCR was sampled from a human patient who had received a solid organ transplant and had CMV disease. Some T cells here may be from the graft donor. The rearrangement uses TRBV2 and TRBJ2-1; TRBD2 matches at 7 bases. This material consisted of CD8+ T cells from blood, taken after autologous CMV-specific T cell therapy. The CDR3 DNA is TGTGCCAGCAGTGAATTCGCCGGCGGGAGTTTTAGTGAGCAGTTCTTC. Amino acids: CASSEFAGGSFSEQFF.